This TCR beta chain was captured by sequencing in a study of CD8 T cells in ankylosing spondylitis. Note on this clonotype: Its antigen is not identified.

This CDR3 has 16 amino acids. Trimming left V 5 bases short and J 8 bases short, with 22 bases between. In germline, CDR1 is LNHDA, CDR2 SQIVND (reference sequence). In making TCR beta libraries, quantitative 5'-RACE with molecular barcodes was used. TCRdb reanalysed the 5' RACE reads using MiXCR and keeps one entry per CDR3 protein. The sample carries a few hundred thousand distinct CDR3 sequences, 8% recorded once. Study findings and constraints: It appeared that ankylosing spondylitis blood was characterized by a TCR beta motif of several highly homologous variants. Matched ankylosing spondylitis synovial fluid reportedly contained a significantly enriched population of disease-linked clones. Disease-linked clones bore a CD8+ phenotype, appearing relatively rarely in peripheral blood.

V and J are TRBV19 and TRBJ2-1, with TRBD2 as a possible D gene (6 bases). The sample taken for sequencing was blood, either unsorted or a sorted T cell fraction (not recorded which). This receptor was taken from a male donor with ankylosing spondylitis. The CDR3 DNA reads TGTGCCAGTAGTCCTCGGGACTTCGACCTAGGCCATGAGCAGTTCTTC. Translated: CASSPRDFDLGHEQFF.